A selection of T cell receptor beta chains follows, all from one sample in a study of OX40 agonist ivuxolimab in advanced cancers. Here immunoSEQ multiplex PCR was the method, and the copy in TCRdb shows in-frame clones only, minus some. The sample shows 80,000 or so clones, roughly nine tenths of them seen only once. Material: CD4+ or CD8+ T cells sorted from blood, obtained in a trial of the OX40 agonist ivuxolimab. The receptors shown here come from an adult with an advanced solid tumor such as melanoma, head and neck, liver or kidney cancer. Both conserved end residues are trimmed from each CDR3.

v_gene: TRBV20-1; len: 9; j_gene: TRBJ1-1; CDR3aa: SARDKIEAF
v_gene: TRBV6-1; len: 13; j_gene: TRBJ2-7; CDR3aa: ASRQGDRGFNEQY
v_gene: TRBV5-6; len: 14; j_gene: TRBJ2-7; CDR3aa: ASSSRTASYGDEQY
v_gene: TRBV5-1; len: 14; j_gene: TRBJ2-1; CDR3aa: ASSRNLGATYNEQF
v_gene: TRBV27; len: 12; j_gene: TRBJ2-5; CDR3aa: ASSPYGGQETQY
v_gene: TRBV19; len: 14; j_gene: TRBJ2-5; CDR3aa: ASSMNGGGAGKTQY
v_gene: TRBV5-1; len: 11; j_gene: TRBJ2-1; CDR3aa: ASSVTGDNEQF
v_gene: TRBV5-6; len: 12; j_gene: TRBJ1-2; CDR3aa: ASSLVVANYGYT
v_gene: TRBV19; len: 11; j_gene: TRBJ2-7; CDR3aa: ASSIGRAYEQY
v_gene: TRBV29-1; len: 10; j_gene: TRBJ2-3; CDR3aa: SVERITDTQY
v_gene: TRBV23-1; len: 12; j_gene: TRBJ1-1; CDR3aa: ASRRTGVSPEAF
v_gene: TRBV9; len: 13; j_gene: TRBJ1-1; CDR3aa: ASSPRGGVNTEAF
v_gene: TRBV7-9; len: 12; j_gene: TRBJ2-1; CDR3aa: ASSSYHSYNEQF
v_gene: TRBV6-1; len: 16; j_gene: TRBJ1-2; CDR3aa: ASSEPTRRTGWYYGYT
v_gene: TRBV19; len: 16; j_gene: TRBJ1-4; CDR3aa: ASSMPSRTVLRNEKLF
v_gene: TRBV19; len: 11; j_gene: TRBJ1-1; CDR3aa: ASSARGGTEAF
v_gene: TRBV9; len: 11; j_gene: TRBJ2-3; CDR3aa: ASSVVGSDTQY
v_gene: TRBV5-4; len: 13; j_gene: TRBJ2-3; CDR3aa: ASSRGLPPTDTQY
v_gene: TRBV5-1; len: 12; j_gene: TRBJ1-1; CDR3aa: ASRLGPGGPEAF
v_gene: TRBV9; len: 18; j_gene: TRBJ2-1; CDR3aa: ASSVSLTGGLAGRDNEQF
v_gene: TRBV19; len: 14; j_gene: TRBJ2-1; CDR3aa: ASSIDPGSSYNEQF
v_gene: TRBV2; len: 12; j_gene: TRBJ1-1; CDR3aa: ASQKTFLNTEAF
v_gene: TRBV7-2; len: 15; j_gene: TRBJ1-2; CDR3aa: ASSLTGTGGFLYGYT
v_gene: TRBV29-1; len: 9; j_gene: TRBJ2-1; CDR3aa: SVASTVGQF
v_gene: TRBV5-1; len: 12; j_gene: TRBJ2-7; CDR3aa: ASSLDISLYEQY
v_gene: TRBV30; len: 11; j_gene: TRBJ1-2; CDR3aa: AWEDRGLKGYT
v_gene: TRBV6-5; len: 11; j_gene: TRBJ1-6; CDR3aa: ASSYGQGSPLH
v_gene: TRBV6-1; len: 12; j_gene: TRBJ1-1; CDR3aa: ASSGMALISEAF
v_gene: TRBV5-4; len: 12; j_gene: TRBJ2-7; CDR3aa: AFWNALRGYEQY
v_gene: TRBV30; len: 15; j_gene: TRBJ1-6; CDR3aa: AWSVESQGVRHSPLH
v_gene: TRBV14; len: 11; j_gene: TRBJ2-2; CDR3aa: ASSPYGTGELF
v_gene: TRBV19; len: 10; j_gene: TRBJ1-6; CDR3aa: ATGQGNSPLH
v_gene: TRBV18; len: 11; j_gene: TRBJ2-2; CDR3aa: ASSPANTGELF
v_gene: TRBV5-5; len: 15; j_gene: TRBJ1-1; CDR3aa: ASRSSQGVMINTEAF
v_gene: TRBV30; len: 10; j_gene: TRBJ1-1; CDR3aa: AWGTGRLKAF
v_gene: TRBV10-3; len: 13; j_gene: TRBJ2-7; CDR3aa: AISGGTSGGYEQY
v_gene: TRBV30; len: 14; j_gene: TRBJ1-2; CDR3aa: AWNPPGTGVSYGYT